This TCR beta chain comes out of a study of cytomegalovirus exposure and HLA in healthy donors. Study context: The early release's HLA-typed donors yielded 78 million or so unique TCRs.

Donors in the study were healthy people who gave bone marrow. Unmatched junction bases numbered 5, after V lost 7 bases and J lost 1 base. CDR3 length equals 13 residues. In germline, CDR1 is SGHRS, CDR2 YFSETQ. The PCR ran on 60 Vbeta and 13 Jbeta primers. Data came from immunoSEQ multiplex PCR; TCRdb stores just in-frame clones and leaves some out. The sample shows 110,000 or so clones, over 75% of them seen only once. Worth noting for this clone: Its target is not known.

Study-level results: In an earlier analysis, most TCR beta V segments were productive about 87% or about 30% of the time. Presence/absence analyses treated sequencing depth as roughly uniform across donors.

The receptor was isolated from a woman under 30 in good health and CMV-seronegative. V is TRBV5-1 and J is TRBJ2-7, with TRBD1 identical over 7 bases. The sequenced sample was PBMCs. The CDR3 nucleotides read TGCGCCAGCGGGACAGACGGGTCCTACGAGCAGTACTTC. This gives the protein CASGTDGSYEQYF.